Presented here are 19 T cell receptor beta chains from one specimen sequenced in a study of blood T cell repertoires in COVID-19. Data came from immunoSEQ multiplex PCR; TCRdb stores just in-frame clones and leaves some out. This table holds around 65,000 clones, 79% found once. Sequencing was performed on peripheral blood. Every receptor here comes from a human donor in a cohort sampled during active COVID-19.

The chain has TRBV23-1 and TRBJ2-1, with TRBD2 identical over 11 bases. TRBV23-1 is reported as an ORF; its role is uncertain. Trimming removed 1 base from V and 6 bases from J; junction bases left unmatched: 14. The CDR3 contains 19 residues. The CDR3 sequence: CASSQLPVSRLAGINEQFF. The DNA for the CDR3 is TGCGCCAGCAGTCAATTACCGGTGTCGAGACTAGCGGGAATCAATGAGCAGTTCTTC.

The chain employs TRBV10-2 and TRBJ2-7, with TRBD2 identical over 10 bases. Germline V gives CDR1 WSHSY, CDR2 SAAADI. J gave up 7 bases and V 5 bases, and 2 bases lay outside the gene matches. CDR3 size: 12 residues. CDR3 residues: CASSPTSGEQYF. DNA of the CDR3: TGCGCCAGCAGTCCGACTAGCGGGGAGCAGTACTTC.

This chain links TRBV3-1 (or the pseudogene TRBV3-2) with TRBJ2-1, with TRBD2 matching 8 bases. The CDR3 runs 16 residues. From germline, CDR1 is LGHDT and CDR2 YNNKEL (reference sequence). J was trimmed by 9 bases and V by 1 base; bases with no gene match: 11. CDR3 in DNA: TGTGCCAGCAGCCAAGGGGGGACTAGAGGGGTCGGTGAGCAGTTCTTC. This gives the protein CASSQGGTRGVGEQFF.

This clone was seen more than once but under ten times. V and J are TRBV5-1 and TRBJ1-6; D unclear. The V end lost 0 bases, the J end lost 0 bases, and 7 bases lay between the germline ends. Germline V gene sequence: CDR1 SGHRS, CDR2 YFSETQ. The CDR3 contains 16 residues. CDR3 loop: CASSLAGISYNSPLHF. CDR3 DNA: TGCGCCAGCAGCTTGGCCGGGATCTCCTATAATTCACCCCTCCACTTT.

This clone was counted at least ten times. The chain links TRBV5-1 to TRBJ1-4, with TRBD1 identical over 10 bases. V lost 4 bases and J lost 7; bases outside the gene matches: 4. The CDR3 sequence is 14 residues long. Germline CDR1 SGHRS, CDR2 YFSETQ. The CDR3 coding sequence is TGCGCCAGCAGCCCGGGACAGGGGAGTGAAAAACTGTTTTTT. This codes for CASSPGQGSEKLFF.

This clone showed up just once. V gene TRBV29-1 combines with J gene TRBJ2-2; possibly TRBD1 for D (5 bases). V dropped 7 bases and J dropped 0 bases, with 9 bases sitting between them. This CDR3 contains 13 residues. Germline V gives CDR1 SQVTM, CDR2 ANQGSEA. The CDR3 bases are TGCAGCGGAGACAGTTCGAACACCGGGGAGCTGTTTTTT. It translates to CSGDSSNTGELFF.

CDR3 coding DNA: TGTGCCAGCAGCCCAGGAGGTGGGGCAGGGGGCGAGCAGTACTTC. Its protein is CASSPGGGAGGEQYF. The chain uses TRBV7-9 and TRBJ2-7; TRBD1 agrees at 7 bases. Looked up from germline, CDR1 is SEHNR and CDR2 is FQNEAQ (reference sequence). The J segment lost 6 bases and the V segment lost 5 bases, leaving 13 bases of the junction unmatched. This CDR3 region has 15 residues.

This clone has just one count. The chain employs TRBV27 and TRBJ2-7, with TRBD2 matching over 8 bases. Germline trimming cut 10 bases from V and 5 bases from J; bases unmatched to any gene: 13. The V gene's germline CDR1 is MNHEY and CDR2 SMNVEV (reference sequence). This CDR3 region has 14 residues. CDR3 region: CATHTHGGGNEQYF. The CDR3 region has the DNA TGTGCCACCCATACCCACGGGGGGGGAAACGAGCAGTACTTC.

This chain links TRBV12-3 or TRBV12-4 with TRBJ2-7, with a weak D call TRBD2 (5 bases). Trimming pared 11 bases from V and 0 bases from J, leaving 11 bases between. There are 12 residues in the CDR3. CDR3 region: CASGESSYEQYF. For the CDR3, the DNA is TGTGCCTCCGGGGAAAGCTCCTACGAGCAGTACTTC.

This clone was picked up a small number of times. The chain is built from TRBV5-1 and TRBJ2-7, with a possible D match to TRBD1 (5 bases). Germline V lookup: CDR1 SGHRS, CDR2 YFSETQ. V lost 4 bases to trimming and J lost 4 bases, with 18 bases between them. This CDR3 region has 15 residues. CDR3 coding DNA: TGCGCCAGCAGCATCGGACAACTGAAACCTTACGAGCAGTACTTC. Translation: CASSIGQLKPYEQYF.

This clone has only a few counts. V gene TRBV5-1 combines with J gene TRBJ2-3; 15 bases align to TRBD2. The germline V gene encodes CDR1 SGHRS and CDR2 YFSETQ. The CDR3 is made up of 15 amino acids. With 4 bases clipped from V and 6 bases from J, the junction kept 3 bases outside the gene matches. The CDR3 loop reads CASSIGTSGGDTQYF. The CDR3 DNA follows: TGCGCCAGCAGCATCGGGACTAGCGGGGGGGATACGCAGTATTTT.

This clone was found a few times. This chain links TRBV7-2 with TRBJ2-6; 12 bases are a match to TRBD2. Trimming at V came to 5 bases and at J to 0 bases, leaving 5 bases not matched to a gene. Per the germline V gene, CDR1 is SGHTA and CDR2 is FQGNSA. This CDR3 contains 18 residues. The CDR3 loop reads CASSTLAGGRSGANVLTF. In nucleotides, the CDR3 is TGTGCCAGCAGCACCCTAGCGGGAGGGCGCTCTGGGGCCAACGTCCTGACTTTC. Based on the CDR3 plus reference TRBV7-2 and TRBJ2-6, the full variable domain is GAGVSQSPSNKVTEKGKDVELRCDPISGHTALYWYRQSLGQGLEFLIYFQGNSAPDKSGLPSDRFSAERTGGSVSTLTIQRTQQEDSAVYLCASSTLAGGRSGANVLTFGAGSRLTVL.

The CDR3 loop reads CATRGWGNYGYTF. CDR3 DNA sequence: TGTGCCACCAGGGGCTGGGGTAACTATGGCTACACCTTC. This chain joins TRBV19 and TRBJ1-2; a possible D gene is TRBD1 (6 bases). From germline, CDR1 is LNHDA and CDR2 SQIVND (reference sequence). The CDR3 is 13 residues long. V shed 10 bases and J shed 1 base, with 13 bases lying between them.

The genes are TRBV3-1 (or the pseudogene TRBV3-2) and TRBJ2-7; TRBD1 matches 10 bases. CDR3 length: 16 amino acids. J gave up 3 bases and V 3 bases, and 8 bases lay outside the gene matches. Per germline, CDR1 LGHDT and CDR2 YNNKEL (reference sequence). CDR3 nucleotides: TGTGCCAGCAGCCAGGAACCGGGACAGGGGAACTACGAGCAGTACTTC. Translation: CASSQEPGQGNYEQYF.

The V and J genes are TRBV30 and TRBJ1-6; no clear D. Germline assignment: CDR1 GTSNPN and CDR2 SVGIG (reference sequence). The CDR3 loop spans 13 amino acids. V lost 3 bases to trimming and J lost 5 bases, with 8 bases between them. The DNA of the CDR3 is TGTGCCTGGAGGTCCCAGGATAATTCACCCCTCCACTTT. This encodes CAWRSQDNSPLHF.

The gene calls are TRBV28 and TRBJ1-5; tentatively, D is TRBD1 (6 bases). V shed 3 bases and J shed 2 bases, with 11 bases lying between them. The CDR3 consists of 15 residues. The V gene's germline CDR1 is MDHEN and CDR2 SYDVKM. CDR3 in amino acids: CASSFLGGGNQPQHF. The CDR3 region has the DNA TGTGCCAGCAGTTTTTTAGGGGGTGGCAATCAGCCCCAGCATTTT.

In this sample, this clone turned up a few times. This chain connects TRBV30 to TRBJ2-5; D gene uncertain. The germline CDR1 and CDR2 sequences are GTSNPN and SVGIG (reference sequence). This CDR3 has 11 amino acids. Trimming removed 5 bases at V and 1 base at J, with 5 bases between. The CDR3 reads CAWGLQETQYF. Written as DNA, the CDR3 is TGTGCCTGGGGCCTCCAAGAGACCCAGTACTTC.

V is TRBV5-1 and J is TRBJ1-1, with D perhaps matching TRBD1 (6 bases). The CDR3 is 16 amino acids. V was pared by 1 base and J by 0 bases, with 13 bases between. Looked up from germline, CDR1 is SGHRS and CDR2 is YFSETQ. In nucleotides, the CDR3 is TGCGCCAGCAGCTTGCAGGGGACCCTAATGAACACTGAAGCTTTCTTT. Protein sequence: CASSLQGTLMNTEAFF.

The rearrangement joins TRBV5-1 to TRBJ1-5, with 9 bases aligning to TRBD1. Germline loops: CDR1 SGHRS, CDR2 YFSETQ. This CDR3 is built from 14 residues. V lost 3 bases and J lost 4; bases outside the gene matches: 2. CDR3 bases: TGCGCCAGCAGCTCCGGGACAGGGAATCAGCCCCAGCATTTT. It specifies CASSSGTGNQPQHF.